A selection of T cell receptor beta chains follows, all from one sample in a study of T cells after yellow fever vaccination. TCRdb passed the 5' RACE reads through MiXCR, listing each CDR3 protein once. Found here are around 72,000 distinct CDR3 sequences, more than 5.5% of them singletons; the top ten hold around 29%. The source was CD8+ T cells sorted from PBMCs, collected approximately 11 days after the first yellow fever vaccination. These receptors were taken from a man younger than 35 who received the YFV17D yellow fever vaccine. CDR3s include the opening cysteine and the closing phenylalanine or tryptophan. A D gene is named only where the DNA matches it firmly. A row's size may be missing; if present it is once, few, many or a size class.

CASSAEVRPSTDTQYF | TGTGCCAGCAGCGCGGAGGTCAGGCCTAGCACAGATACGCAGTATTTT | TRBV9 | NA | TRBJ2-3 | many
CASSYSPTLAGGSTDTQYF | TGTGCCAGCAGTTACTCCCCTACCTTAGCGGGGGGGAGCACAGATACGCAGTATTTT | TRBV6-5 | TRBD2 | TRBJ2-3 | few
CASSQVNGGGGAGELFF | TGCGCCAGCAGCCAAGTTAATGGCGGGGGGGGGGCCGGGGAGCTGTTTTTT | TRBV4-1 | TRBD2 | TRBJ2-2 | few
CASSPRPYNEQFF | TGTGCCAGCAGCCCCAGACCCTACAATGAGCAGTTCTTC | TRBV6-2/TRBV6-3 | NA | TRBJ2-1 | many
CSVGRGNEQFF | TGCAGCGTTGGCAGGGGGAATGAGCAGTTCTTC | TRBV29-1 | TRBD1 | TRBJ2-1 | NA
CASSLGLAGSSYNEQFF | TGTGCCAGCAGCCTCGGACTAGCGGGGAGCTCCTACAATGAGCAGTTCTTC | TRBV7-6 | TRBD2 | TRBJ2-1 | many
CASSAQSVSDYGYTF | TGTGCCAGCAGCGCACAGAGTGTGTCGGACTATGGCTACACCTTC | TRBV6-5 | NA | TRBJ1-2 | NA
CASSSDRGYHEQYF | TGCGCCAGCAGCTCGGACAGGGGATACCACGAGCAGTACTTC | TRBV5-1 | TRBD1 | TRBJ2-7 | many
CASSQGTGAEAFF | TGTGCCAGTAGTCAGGGGACTGGCGCTGAAGCTTTCTTT | TRBV19 | NA | TRBJ1-1 | NA
CSARPPGAGGMYNEQFF | TGCAGTGCTAGGCCCCCTGGAGCGGGGGGAATGTACAATGAGCAGTTCTTC | TRBV20-1 | TRBD2 | TRBJ2-1 | many
CASSLTYPGHPTDTQYF | TGTGCCAGCAGCCTAACCTATCCGGGACACCCCACAGATACGCAGTATTTT | TRBV7-8 | NA | TRBJ2-3 | few
CASSPGDSLRKTQYF | TGCGCCAGCAGCCCCGGGGACAGCCTAAGGAAGACCCAGTACTTC | TRBV5-1 | TRBD1 | TRBJ2-5 | few
CASRPTRFTRNTEAFF | TGTGCCAGCAGACCTACCCGGTTTACGCGTAACACTGAAGCTTTCTTT | TRBV12-3/TRBV12-4 | NA | TRBJ1-1 | NA
CASSLVSDGYYGYTF | TGTGCCAGCAGCTTAGTCTCCGACGGTTACTATGGCTACACCTTC | TRBV7-9 | NA | TRBJ1-2 | few
CASYSGAYGYTF | TGTGCCAGCTACTCAGGGGCCTATGGCTACACCTTC | TRBV6-5 | NA | TRBJ1-2 | many
CSVWGQGGDEQFF | TGCAGCGTCTGGGGGCAGGGGGGGGATGAGCAGTTCTTC | TRBV29-1 | NA | TRBJ2-1 | many
CASRSQTGPYEQYF | TGTGCCAGCAGGAGCCAGACAGGACCCTACGAGCAGTACTTC | TRBV6-1 | NA | TRBJ2-7 | many
CATSDLTIEQFF | TGTGCCACCAGTGACTTAACGATCGAGCAGTTCTTC | TRBV24-1 | NA | TRBJ2-1 | many
CASSLDSLAGGEQCEQFF | TGTGCCAGCAGCTTAGATTCCCTAGCGGGGGGCGAGCAATGCGAGCAGTTCTTC | TRBV11-2 | TRBD2 | TRBJ2-1 | many
CAISESTDRAFTDTQYF | TGTGCCATCAGTGAGTCGACGGACAGGGCCTTCACAGATACGCAGTATTTT | TRBV10-3 | TRBD1 | TRBJ2-3 | many
CASSFGPAGFLDTQYF | TGTGCCAGCAGCTTTGGGCCAGCGGGATTCTTAGATACGCAGTATTTT | TRBV7-2 | TRBD2 | TRBJ2-3 | few
CATSPTTGPTGELFF | TGTGCCACCAGCCCTACGACAGGCCCCACCGGGGAGCTGTTTTTT | TRBV15 | NA | TRBJ2-2 | few
CASSDGTSTGELFF | TGTGCCAGCAGTGACGGGACTAGCACCGGGGAGCTGTTTTTT | TRBV6-4 | TRBD2 | TRBJ2-2 | medium-sized
CASRKTGEGEQFF | TGTGCCAGCAGAAAGACAGGGGAAGGAGAGCAGTTCTTC | TRBV14 | TRBD1 | TRBJ2-1 | NA
CASSLRGELFF | TGTGCCAGCAGCTTGAGGGGGGAGCTGTTTTTT | TRBV5-4 | NA | TRBJ2-2 | NA
CSQGDRGLNTEAFF | TGCTCCCAGGGGGACAGGGGTCTTAACACTGAAGCTTTCTTT | TRBV19 | TRBD1 | TRBJ1-1 | many
CASSSDRARVYEQYF | TGTGCCAGCAGCTCGGACAGGGCGAGAGTCTACGAGCAGTACTTC | TRBV7-9 | TRBD1 | TRBJ2-7 | few
CASSLGSRDSTDTQYF | TGTGCCAGCAGTTTAGGGTCCAGGGATAGCACAGATACGCAGTATTTT | TRBV12-3/TRBV12-4 | NA | TRBJ2-3 | many
CASSIPDVYNYGYTF | TGTGCCAGTAGCATTCCGGACGTCTATAACTATGGCTACACCTTC | TRBV19 | NA | TRBJ1-2 | many
CASSQAGTGSYEQYF | TGCGCCAGCAGCCAAGCAGGGACGGGCTCCTACGAGCAGTACTTC | TRBV4-1 | NA | TRBJ2-7 | few
CASRNKAGETSGANVPTF | TGCGCCAGCAGAAATAAAGCAGGGGAAACCTCTGGGGCCAACGTCCCGACTTTC | TRBV5-1 | NA | TRBJ2-6 | many
CASSWTGVEQYF | TGCGCCAGCAGCTGGACAGGGGTCGAGCAGTACTTC | TRBV5-1 | TRBD1 | TRBJ2-7 | few
CASTGGIEAFF | TGTGCCAGCACAGGGGGGATTGAAGCTTTCTTT | TRBV6-1 | TRBD1 | TRBJ1-1 | many
CASWDRGTTKTYNEQFF | TGCGCCAGTTGGGACAGGGGGACTACGAAAACCTACAATGAGCAGTTCTTC | TRBV5-1 | TRBD1 | TRBJ2-1 | many
CASSETLGNVYEQYF | TGTGCCAGCAGCGAGACGCTAGGGAACGTCTACGAGCAGTACTTC | TRBV7-6 | NA | TRBJ2-7 | many
CASSPGGGPWEQFF | TGTGCCAGCAGCCCGGGAGGAGGTCCTTGGGAGCAGTTCTTC | TRBV5-6 | TRBD2 | TRBJ2-1 | many
CASSLDGSPTGELFF | TGTGCCAGCAGCTTAGACGGCAGTCCCACCGGGGAGCTGTTTTTT | TRBV7-2 | NA | TRBJ2-2 | few
CASSGELAGIRKFF | TGTGCCAGCAGCGGGGAACTAGCGGGGATAAGGAAGTTCTTC | TRBV13 | TRBD2 | TRBJ2-1 | NA
CASSLFTSYEQYF | TGTGCCAGCAGCTTATTCACCTCCTACGAGCAGTACTTC | TRBV7-6 | NA | TRBJ2-7 | NA
CASSFLREQHDEQFF | TGTGCCAGCAGTTTTCTCCGGGAACAGCACGATGAGCAGTTCTTC | TRBV2 | NA | TRBJ2-1 | NA
CASSLFNRGRDEAFF | TGTGCCAGCAGCTTGTTTAACAGGGGGCGGGATGAAGCTTTCTTT | TRBV5-6 | TRBD1 | TRBJ1-1 | NA
CASSPTGRVGYGYTF | TGTGCCAGCAGTCCCACGGGGAGGGTTGGCTATGGCTACACCTTC | TRBV28 | NA | TRBJ1-2 | few
CASSLSLTVNTEAFF | TGTGCCAGCAGCTTATCGCTGACAGTGAACACTGAAGCTTTCTTT | TRBV7-2 | NA | TRBJ1-1 | few
CASSGGREILFDTQYF | TGTGCCAGCAGTGGTGGCCGGGAGATACTTTTTGATACGCAGTATTTT | TRBV25-1 | NA | TRBJ2-3 | NA
CASSPWGGPSYEQYF | TGTGCCAGCAGCCCTTGGGGGGGGCCTTCCTACGAGCAGTACTTC | TRBV5-4 | NA | TRBJ2-7 | NA
CASSFDSLGSPLHF | TGTGCCAGCAGTTTCGACAGCTTAGGTTCACCCCTCCACTTT | TRBV12-3/TRBV12-4 | NA | TRBJ1-6 | NA
CASSTGQGWETQYF | TGTGCCAGCAGTACGGGACAGGGATGGGAGACCCAGTACTTC | TRBV12-3/TRBV12-4 | TRBD1 | TRBJ2-5 | few
CASSQGGTPGNTIYF | TGCGCCAGCAGCCAAGGCGGGACACCTGGAAACACCATATATTTT | TRBV4-1 | NA | TRBJ1-3 | many
CASSPDLNEQFF | TGTGCCAGCAGCCCCGACCTCAATGAGCAGTTCTTC | TRBV7-3 | NA | TRBJ2-1 | NA
CASSLENRGRWNTEAFF | TGTGCCAGCAGCTTAGAGAACAGGGGGAGGTGGAACACTGAAGCTTTCTTT | TRBV11-2 | TRBD1 | TRBJ1-1 | NA